The sequence of this T cell receptor (beta chain) was determined in a study of early T cells in non-severe SARS-CoV-2 infection. Study observations and caveats: Database matching using VDJdb favored anti-spike CD8 responses, with private and CD4 specificities left missing.

This clonotype occurred many times. What it binds is unknown. Each CDR3 protein is one row after TCRdb ran MiXCR on the 5' RACE reads. Here the sample spans about 76,000 distinct CDR3 sequences, roughly a sixth being singletons. Trimming removed 2 bases at V and 8 bases at J, with 12 bases between. Germline CDR1 SGHVS, CDR2 FNYEAQ. CDR3 size: 13 residues. This chain links TRBV7-6 with TRBJ1-2; D is ambiguous. The sample consisted of whole blood. This TCR came from an adult who was a healthcare worker with PCR-confirmed SARS-CoV-2 infection or an uninfected control (not recorded which). The CDR3 protein is CASSLPGAKGYTF. DNA of the CDR3: TGTGCCAGCAGCTTACCGGGTGCTAAAGGCTACACCTTC.